This TCR beta chain was obtained from a study of shared clonotypes between healthy human individuals. Findings of the study overall: Against clonotypes common to all four donors, non-shared ones had lower generation probabilities.

V lost 2 bases, J lost 4 bases, and 8 bases lay in between. Germline V lookup: CDR1 MNHEY, CDR2 SMNVEV (reference sequence). This CDR3 contains 13 residues. In CD8 memory, CD45RO+ cells were put together with CCR7-negative CD45RA+ TemRA cells. With respect to this clone: Its target is not known.

Per the original methods: Filtering was not the same, since immunoSEQ gave junction-only sequences without quality scores. TCRdb's copy holds only in-frame clones and misses some; the assay was immunoSEQ multiplex PCR. V and J calls and clone size are copied from that table; D and trimming were computed from the DNA. This table has roughly 660,000 clones, about 90% appearing once. The clonotype comes from a man aged 18-30 years in good health. Some clones in this sample may be carry-over from other donors' samples. This chain connects TRBV27 to TRBJ1-2, with D hard to call. Sequencing was carried out using memory CD8+ T cells from PBMCs. Documented subset: CD45RO+ cells pooled with CCR7-negative TemRA cells. The chain's CDR3 is CASSLDVFYGYTF. The CDR3 DNA is TGTGCCAGCAGTTTAGACGTCTTCTATGGCTACACCTTC.